These T cell receptor beta chains were read from a single sample in a study of lymphopenia after photon versus proton radiotherapy. Only in-frame clones appear in the TCRdb table, and some are missing; sequencing was by immunoSEQ multiplex PCR. The sample yields some 15,000 clones, about 79% seen once. The material was peripheral blood, obtained from a patient treated with proton-based radiotherapy. The receptors originated from a man aged 65 to 79 with pancreatic cancer. Both conserved end residues are trimmed from each CDR3.

TRBV10-3	TRBJ1-2	AISAGVQGTNYGYT
TRBV20-1	TRBJ2-1	SAGHNEQF
TRBV30	TRBJ1-5	AWRGGQPNQPQH
TRBV5-1	TRBJ1-5	ASSLAGNQPQH
TRBV7-9	TRBJ1-5	ASSSTGRDSNQPQH
TRBV11-2	TRBJ2-1	ASRLATNEQF
TRBV4-1	TRBJ2-7	ASSPSPLAGGPVDEQY
TRBV10-3	TRBJ2-1	AISEPGGRGPRNEQF
TRBV5-4	TRBJ2-1	ASSPRDRAVNEQF
TRBV6-6	TRBJ2-3	ASSYSRRAFPDTQY
TRBV30	TRBJ1-5	AWADRSDQPQH
TRBV6-5	TRBJ1-1	ASKQTGQMNTEAF
TRBV5-1	TRBJ2-2	ASSPGLEMNTGELF
TRBV7-3	TRBJ2-2	ASSLTSIGTGELF
TRBV5-1	TRBJ2-3	ASSSPGGTDTQY
TRBV6-1	TRBJ1-1	ASSEFGGIPTEAF
TRBV7-2	TRBJ2-1	ASSPGAGGQNEQF
TRBV29-1	TRBJ2-3	SVEGSGGTDTQY
TRBV19	TRBJ1-2	ASRVGEQGANYGYT
TRBV7-6	TRBJ2-5	ASSREPQETQY
TRBV7-6	TRBJ1-6	ASSQTGGRYNSPLH
TRBV2	TRBJ2-2	ASSDAALAGRAGELF
TRBV19	TRBJ2-7	ASSIVPYEQY
TRBV4-2	TRBJ1-2	ASSQEARQDSDYGYT
TRBV7-3	TRBJ2-3	ASSLTGGPNPDTQY
TRBV6-1	TRBJ2-5	ASSDIGTETQY
TRBV11-2	TRBJ1-4	ASSLATTNEKLF
TRBV19	TRBJ2-7	ASSIGGLLSYEQY
TRBV27	TRBJ2-1	ATHGWTSGNEQF
TRBV15	TRBJ1-1	ATSRPGTGGNTEAF
TRBV7-9	TRBJ1-1	ASSLARPNTEAF
TRBV6-5	TRBJ1-1	ASSLGGDVNTEAF
TRBV10-3	TRBJ2-5	AISESRGTGLETQY
TRBV30	TRBJ1-2	AWTLNMGSFGYT
TRBV18	TRBJ1-5	ASSSNRVGSNQPQH
TRBV5-6	TRBJ1-2	ASSVLGQRVSYGYT
TRBV9	TRBJ2-4	ASPLLTSGVCSSKNIQY
TRBV6-1	TRBJ1-5	ASSQGHHSNQPQH
TRBV30	TRBJ2-3	AWDSTSATSTDTQY
TRBV5-6	TRBJ1-1	ASSLFSGVNTEAF
TRBV6-6	TRBJ1-2	ASSPEGQGGNYGYT
TRBV5-1	TRBJ1-4	ASSLGQGATNEKLF
TRBV7-2	TRBJ1-6	ASSLGTGTNSPLH
TRBV6-1	TRBJ2-3	ASRRDRADTQY
TRBV30	TRBJ1-4	AWTVTQAEKLF
TRBV9	TRBJ2-1	GGPNNEQF
TRBV19	TRBJ1-5	ASSIRGSNQPQH
TRBV5-1	TRBJ2-7	ASSFSGGNSYEQY
TRBV30	TRBJ2-7	AWSLGGGHEQY
TRBV10-2	TRBJ2-5	ASSEVGRETQY
TRBV9	TRBJ1-1	ASSPRDRGKFTEAF
TRBV14	TRBJ2-7	ASSPDRNEQY
TRBV11-3	TRBJ2-7	ASSYRATYEQY
TRBV7-2	TRBJ1-3	ASSLALGVSGNTIY
TRBV23-1	TRBJ2-7	ASSRGGTYEQY
TRBV6-1	TRBJ1-3	ASSRTVDDQGRY
TRBV10-3	TRBJ1-1	AISAVDTEAF
TRBV16	TRBJ1-2	ASSQTSGDGYT